Listed below are T cell receptor beta chains from one sample, sequenced in a study of molecular identifiers for immune sequencing clone quantification. One entry per CDR3 protein results from TCRdb running MiXCR on the PCR reads. The data contain over 85,000 distinct CDR3 sequences, more than 20% of them seen just once; the ten biggest clones take up about 0.8%. Sequencing was performed on naive CD8+ T cells from blood, with Jurkat cell RNA spiked in. The origin of the receptors is a human donor in good health. Some libraries in this study had Jurkat cell RNA spiked in. Each CDR3 is given with its conserved first and last residue. A D gene is named only where the DNA matches it firmly. Rows give clone size only sometimes, using once, few, many, or a class for an expanded clone.

few	TRBV6-5	TRBJ2-3	-	CASSGTSYTQYF	TGTGCCAGCAGTGGGACCTCGTATACGCAGTATTTT
many	TRBV4-3	TRBJ2-1	TRBD2	CASSQGTSSEQFF	TGCGCCAGCAGCCAAGGGACTAGCAGTGAGCAGTTCTTC
few	TRBV27	TRBJ2-5	TRBD2	CASSGLAGPQETQYF	TGTGCCAGCAGCGGACTAGCGGGACCCCAAGAGACCCAGTACTTC
many	TRBV6-5	TRBJ1-5	-	CASSPWDSNQPQHF	TGTGCCAGCAGCCCATGGGATAGCAATCAGCCCCAGCATTTT
-	TRBV19	TRBJ1-5	-	CASSLLGTSNQPQHF	TGTGCCAGTAGTCTACTTGGGACTAGCAATCAGCCCCAGCATTTT
many	TRBV7-6	TRBJ2-7	-	CASSVSLVLAYEQYF	TGTGCCAGCAGCGTATCTCTGGTGCTGGCCTACGAGCAGTACTTC
-	TRBV4-3	TRBJ2-3	-	CAGSQEVARIVPDTQYF	TGCGCCGGCAGCCAAGAGGTAGCGCGGATTGTGCCAGATACGCAGTATTTT
few	TRBV19	TRBJ2-7	-	CASSSPGQRGSYEQYF	TGTGCCAGTAGCTCCCCTGGCCAGAGGGGCTCCTACGAGCAGTACTTC
-	TRBV9	TRBJ1-1	-	CASSVGGGTGAFF	TGTGCCAGCAGCGTGGGGGGCGGCACTGGAGCTTTCTTT
once	TRBV4-3	TRBJ2-7	TRBD1	CASGQDRDRGYEQYF	TGCGCCAGCGGCCAAGACCGGGACAGGGGCTACGAGCAGTACTTC
few	TRBV7-6	TRBJ1-2	-	CASSLLVRGDYGYTF	TGTGCCAGCAGCTTATTGGTGAGGGGCGACTATGGCTACACCTTC
many	TRBV4-1	TRBJ2-3	-	CASSRSTDTQYF	TGCGCCAGCAGCCGGAGCACAGATACGCAGTATTTT
many	TRBV7-9	TRBJ2-7	-	CASSDHGQSPYEQYF	TGTGCCAGCAGCGATCATGGGCAGTCTCCCTACGAGCAGTACTTC
few	TRBV5-8	TRBJ1-1	-	CASSSDQRRPRTEAFF	TGTGCCAGCAGCTCGGACCAGAGGAGGCCCCGCACTGAAGCTTTCTTT
-	TRBV19	TRBJ1-5	-	CASSMGRSNQPQHF	TGTGCCAGTAGTATGGGGCGGAGCAATCAGCCCCAGCATTTT
-	TRBV4-1	TRBJ2-7	-	CASSQAEQAEQYF	TGCGCCAGCAGCCAAGCCGAACAGGCCGAGCAGTACTTC
-	TRBV3-2	TRBJ2-2	-	CASRQTPGNTGELFF	TGTGCCAGCCGCCAGACTCCCGGGAACACCGGGGAGCTGTTTTTT
many	TRBV27	TRBJ2-7	-	CASSLGGNYEQYF	TGTGCCAGCAGTTTAGGGGGGAACTACGAGCAGTACTTC
many	TRBV24-1	TRBJ2-3	-	CATSTTREGGRDTQYF	TGTGCCACCAGTACTACTCGGGAAGGGGGTCGAGATACGCAGTATTTT
-	TRBV6-5	TRBJ2-1	TRBD1	CASGAPGGEWFF	TGTGCCAGCGGGGCCCCAGGGGGAGAGTGGTTCTTC
many	TRBV7-6	TRBJ2-3	TRBD2	CASSSLAVSSTDTQYF	TGTGCCAGCAGCTCCCTAGCGGTTAGTAGCACAGATACGCAGTATTTT
many	TRBV29-1	TRBJ1-1	TRBD1	CSARQGSYTEAFF	TGCAGCGCTCGACAGGGCTCGTACACTGAAGCTTTCTTT
-	TRBV13	TRBJ1-1	-	CASSLGGQGMAEVFF	TGTGCCAGCAGCCTAGGTGGGCAGGGAATGGCTGAAGTTTTCTTT
-	TRBV12-3/TRBV12-4	TRBJ2-7	-	CASSFAVGDEQYF	TGTGCCAGCAGTTTTGCTGTGGGAGACGAGCAGTACTTC
many	TRBV7-7	TRBJ1-1	TRBD1	CASREWDRENTEAFF	TGTGCTAGCAGAGAGTGGGACAGGGAGAACACTGAAGCTTTCTTT
-	TRBV7-2	TRBJ2-7	-	CASSSRDPVYEQYF	TGTGCCAGCAGCTCCCGGGATCCAGTATACGAGCAGTACTTC
-	TRBV12-3/TRBV12-4	TRBJ2-2	-	CASTEEGGELFF	TGTGCCAGCACCGAGGAGGGCGGGGAGCTGTTTTTT
few	TRBV19	TRBJ2-7	TRBD1	CASSMGTGPLYEQYF	TGTGCCAGTAGTATGGGGACAGGCCCCCTTTACGAGCAGTACTTC
few	TRBV7-9	TRBJ1-6	TRBD1	CASSRTGRNSPLHF	TGTGCCAGCAGTCGGACAGGGAGAAATTCACCCCTCCACTTT
many	TRBV7-8	TRBJ2-3	-	CASSPLLGPTDTQYF	TGTGCCAGCAGTCCGCTTTTGGGGCCGACAGATACGCAGTATTTT
many	TRBV7-2	TRBJ1-1	-	CASSLMLGSTEAFF	TGTGCCAGCAGCTTAATGTTGGGGAGCACTGAAGCTTTCTTT
few	TRBV29-1	TRBJ1-4	-	CSVVDEKLFF	TGCAGCGTGGTTGATGAAAAACTGTTTTTT
many	TRBV6-5	TRBJ1-5	TRBD1	CASSYSGQAQPQHF	TGTGCCAGCAGTTACTCGGGACAGGCTCAGCCCCAGCATTTT
many	TRBV6-6	TRBJ2-7	TRBD1	CASSYQRQGAHEQYF	TGTGCCAGCAGTTATCAAAGACAGGGGGCCCACGAGCAGTACTTC
many	TRBV7-9	TRBJ2-5	-	CASSLVSPRGLQETQYF	TGTGCCAGCAGCTTGGTCAGCCCGAGAGGCCTCCAAGAGACCCAGTACTTC
-	TRBV13	TRBJ1-1	-	CVSTLGTGEAFF	TGTGTCAGCACCTTAGGAACAGGTGAAGCTTTCTTT
many	TRBV7-9	TRBJ2-7	-	CASQDIGSSYEQYF	TGTGCCAGCCAGGATATCGGCAGCTCCTACGAGCAGTACTTC
-	TRBV4-3	TRBJ2-1	TRBD1	CASSQRGLYNEQFF	TGCGCCAGCAGCCAAAGGGGGCTGTACAATGAGCAGTTCTTC
-	TRBV7-9	TRBJ2-7	-	CASSVTETYEQYF	TGTGCCAGCAGCGTCACAGAGACCTACGAGCAGTACTTC
-	TRBV3-1	TRBJ1-5	-	CASSQGRGGGLPQPQHF	TGTGCCAGCAGCCAAGGTCGGGGGGGGGGGTTGCCGCAGCCCCAGCATTTT
-	TRBV2	TRBJ2-2	-	CASRVSTGELFF	TGTGCCAGCAGGGTTTCCACCGGGGAGCTGTTTTTT
many	TRBV6-2/TRBV6-3	TRBJ2-3	TRBD2	CASSPPGGRSWGTDTQYF	TGTGCCAGCAGTCCCCCCGGCGGGAGGTCCTGGGGCACAGATACGCAGTATTTT
few	TRBV20-1	TRBJ2-7	-	CSASLPETYEQYF	TGCAGTGCTAGTCTGCCTGAGACCTACGAGCAGTACTTC
few	TRBV6-2/TRBV6-3	TRBJ1-5	-	CARSYLRADQPQHF	TGTGCCCGCAGTTACCTCAGGGCGGATCAGCCCCAGCATTTT
many	TRBV4-3	TRBJ2-7	-	CASSQDFGVYYEQYF	TGCGCCAGCAGCCAAGATTTCGGTGTGTACTACGAGCAGTACTTC
-	TRBV11-2	TRBJ2-2	TRBD1	CASSLVQGATGELFF	TGTGCCAGCAGCTTAGTCCAGGGGGCCACCGGGGAGCTGTTTTTT
-	TRBV27	TRBJ2-7	TRBD1	CASSLKDRAYEQYF	TGTGCCAGCAGTTTAAAGGACAGGGCCTACGAGCAGTACTTC
-	TRBV12-3/TRBV12-4	TRBJ2-1	TRBD1	CASSDGTGKYEQFF	TGTGCCAGCAGTGACGGGACAGGGAAGTATGAGCAGTTCTTC
few	TRBV29-1	TRBJ2-7	TRBD1	CSVGQDSSYEQYF	TGCAGCGTGGGACAGGATTCTTCCTACGAGCAGTACTTC